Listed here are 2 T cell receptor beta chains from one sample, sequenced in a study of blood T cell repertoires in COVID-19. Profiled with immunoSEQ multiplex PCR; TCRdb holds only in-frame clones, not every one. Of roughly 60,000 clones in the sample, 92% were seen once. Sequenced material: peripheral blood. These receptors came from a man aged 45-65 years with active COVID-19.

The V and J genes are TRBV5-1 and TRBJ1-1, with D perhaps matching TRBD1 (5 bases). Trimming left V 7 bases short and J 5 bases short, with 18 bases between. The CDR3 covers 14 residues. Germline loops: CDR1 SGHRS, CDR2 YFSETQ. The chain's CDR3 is CASAVTGSRTEAFF. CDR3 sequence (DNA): TGCGCCAGCGCCGTCACAGGATCCCGAACTGAAGCTTTCTTT.

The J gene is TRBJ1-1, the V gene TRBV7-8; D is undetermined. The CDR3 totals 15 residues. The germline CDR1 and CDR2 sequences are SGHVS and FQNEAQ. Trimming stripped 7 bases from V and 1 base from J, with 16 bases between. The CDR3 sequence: CASTSLGEANTEAFF. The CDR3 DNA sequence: TGTGCCAGCACCTCCTTAGGAGAGGCGAACACTGAAGCTTTCTTT.